The rows below give T cell receptor beta chains drawn from one sample of a study of blood T cell repertoires in COVID-19. The assay was immunoSEQ multiplex PCR, and TCRdb's table has in-frame clones only and misses some. Among 100,000 to 150,000 clones listed, less than 85% were seen once. The sample comprised peripheral blood. The origin of the receptors is an elderly woman with acute or convalescent COVID-19. Both conserved end residues are part of each CDR3. Fields, in order: clone size, D gene, J gene, V gene, CDR3 protein, CDR3 DNA. A D gene is named only where the DNA matches it firmly. Rows give clone size only sometimes, using once, few, many, or a class for an expanded clone.

>-|TRBD1|TRBJ2-3|TRBV29-1
CSVTPQGAQGVDTQYF
TGCAGCGTTACCCCGCAGGGGGCGCAGGGGGTAGATACGCAGTATTTT
>once|-|TRBJ1-1|TRBV5-1
CASRGGPNTEAFF
TGCGCCAGCCGCGGGGGGCCTAACACTGAAGCTTTCTTT
>-|-|TRBJ2-5|TRBV5-5
CASSFSVGLPYQETQYF
TGTGCCAGCAGCTTTAGCGTAGGGCTACCGTACCAAGAGACCCAGTACTTC
>-|TRBD1|TRBJ2-7|TRBV7-2
CASSPRTGLWNEQYF
TGTGCCAGCAGCCCCCGGACAGGGCTGTGGAACGAGCAGTACTTC
>-|-|TRBJ2-1|TRBV7-8
CASRGEGTYNEQFF
TGTGCCAGCAGGGGTGAGGGTACCTACAATGAGCAGTTCTTC
>-|TRBD2|TRBJ2-2|TRBV5-8
CASSSWEGVGTGELFF
TGTGCCAGCAGCTCCTGGGAGGGAGTAGGCACCGGGGAGCTGTTTTTT
>-|TRBD1|TRBJ2-2|TRBV6-5
CASSYHPQGAGELFF
TGTGCCAGCAGTTATCACCCACAGGGGGCCGGGGAGCTGTTTTTT
>-|-|TRBJ1-2|TRBV6-6
CASSPQGNYGYTF
TGTGCCAGCAGTCCACAGGGAAACTATGGCTACACCTTC
>-|-|TRBJ1-3|TRBV14
CASSQDLLGNTIYF
TGTGCCAGCAGCCAAGATCTTTTAGGAAACACCATATATTTT
>-|TRBD1|TRBJ1-5|TRBV4-3
CASSQDHRPGQGQPQHF
TGCGCCAGCAGCCAAGATCATCGCCCGGGACAGGGTCAGCCCCAGCACTTT
>-|TRBD1|TRBJ1-1|TRBV5-1
CASSLRGTGETEAFF
TGCGCCAGCAGCTTGCGAGGGACAGGGGAAACTGAAGCTTTCTTT
>-|-|TRBJ2-5|TRBV2
CASKSRAQETQYF
TGTGCCAGCAAGAGCAGGGCCCAAGAGACCCAGTACTTC
>-|-|TRBJ1-6|TRBV9
CASSVDGSVNNSPLHF
TGTGCCAGCAGCGTAGACGGGAGCGTTAATAATTCACCCCTCCACTTT
>-|TRBD1|TRBJ1-2|TRBV6-2/TRBV6-3
CASSTGGKYGYTF
TGTGCCAGCAGTACAGGGGGAAAGTATGGCTACACCTTC
>once|-|TRBJ1-6|TRBV27
CASSYDSSYNSPLHF
TGTGCCAGCAGTTACGACAGCTCCTATAATTCACCCCTCCACTTT
>-|-|TRBJ1-1|TRBV6-5
CASSYYLGRESEAFF
TGTGCCAGCAGTTACTACCTCGGGAGGGAATCTGAAGCTTTCTTT
>-|-|TRBJ1-4|TRBV7-6
CASSFSGTTNEKLFF
TGTGCCAGCAGCTTCAGCGGCACAACTAATGAAAAACTGTTTTTT
>once|TRBD1|TRBJ1-2|TRBV6-5
CATDRESYGYTF
TGTGCCACTGACAGGGAGAGCTATGGCTACACCTTC
>-|-|TRBJ2-1|TRBV7-2
CASRAGLGGVSYNEQFF
TGTGCCAGCAGGGCAGGGTTGGGAGGAGTATCCTACAATGAGCAGTTCTTC
>few|TRBD1|TRBJ1-2|TRBV6-5
CASSRDRGGYGYTF
TGTGCCAGCAGCCGGGACAGGGGGGGCTATGGCTACACCTTC
>-|-|TRBJ2-2|TRBV7-2
CASSLFRRAPGELFF
TGTGCCAGCAGCTTATTTAGGAGGGCCCCCGGGGAGCTGTTTTTT
>-|-|TRBJ1-2|TRBV27
CASSWSSGYGYTF
TGTGCCAGCAGTTGGTCCAGCGGGTATGGCTACACCTTC
>-|-|TRBJ2-3|TRBV6-1
CASSDRRGDTQYF
TGTGCCAGCAGTGACCGAAGGGGAGATACGCAGTATTTT
>-|-|TRBJ2-2|TRBV19
CASSTGRRVNTGELFF
TGTGCCAGTAGTACCGGTCGACGGGTGAACACCGGGGAGCTGTTTTTT
>once|TRBD1|TRBJ1-6|TRBV27
CASSPNGQGNSPLHF
TGTGCCAGCAGTCCTAACGGACAGGGGAATTCACCCCTCCACTTT
>many|TRBD1|TRBJ1-2|TRBV2
CASTADRGNYGYTF
TGTGCCAGCACCGCCGACAGGGGTAACTATGGCTACACCTTC
>-|-|TRBJ1-5|TRBV19
CATKDRSRYQPQHF
TGTGCCACGAAAGACAGGTCACGTTATCAGCCCCAGCATTTT
>-|-|TRBJ1-3|TRBV3-1/TRBV3-2
CASSQTATNSGNTIYF
TGTGCCAGCAGCCAAACTGCCACGAACTCTGGAAACACCATATATTTT
>-|-|TRBJ2-7|TRBV3-1/TRBV3-2
CASSLNGAYEQYF
TGTGCCAGCAGCCTCAACGGGGCCTACGAGCAGTACTTC
>few|TRBD2|TRBJ2-1|TRBV5-4
CASSSPSGGGQFF
TGTGCCAGCAGCTCCCCCAGCGGGGGTGGGCAGTTCTTC
>-|TRBD1|TRBJ2-7|TRBV13
CASSPRQTGRNEQYF
TGTGCCAGCAGCCCCCGGCAGACAGGGCGTAACGAGCAGTACTTC